The sequence of this T cell receptor (beta chain) was determined in a study of T-cell reconstitution after alpha-beta-depleted transplantation in children. Researchers prepared the TCRbeta library using unique molecular identifiers, the study reports. TCRdb re-analysed the PCR reads in MiXCR, keeping a single row per CDR3 protein. The sample includes approximately 340,000 distinct CDR3 sequences, around a tenth seen only once; the top ten take more than 2%. V was shortened by 4 bases and J by 2 bases, with 27 bases between the two germline ends. CDR3 size: 19 residues. Germline V lookup: CDR1 SEHNR, CDR2 FQNEAQ (reference sequence). Only a few counts were recorded for this clonotype.

The sample in question was PBMCs from the stem cell graft donor, obtained from the stem cell graft. The source of this sequence is a human donor who donated a stem cell graft to a child with acute lymphoblastic leukemia. The gene calls are TRBV7-9 and TRBJ2-7, with a tentative D call TRBD2 (7 bases). The CDR3 sequence is CASSSKSLRGARPPYEQYF. CDR3 nucleotide sequence: TGTGCCAGCAGCTCAAAGAGCCTTCGGGGGGCCCGGCCCCCCTACGAGCAGTACTTC. The whole variable domain, filled in from reference TRBV7-9 and TRBJ2-7, reads DTGVSQNPRHKITKRGQNVTFRCDPISEHNRLYWYRQTLGQGPEFLTYFQNEAQLEKSRLLSDRFSAERPKGSFSTLEIQRTEQGDSAMYLCASSSKSLRGARPPYEQYFGPGTRLTVT.